This record concerns one T cell receptor (beta chain) sequence. Antigen unknown. One junction end disagrees with the germline gene, perhaps due to a read error. Unique molecular identifiers were built into the TCRbeta library. One entry per CDR3 protein, called by TCRdb with MiXCR from the PCR reads. The sample includes about 870,000 distinct CDR3 sequences, under 20% of them seen just once. The data belong to a study of T-cell reconstitution after alpha-beta-depleted transplantation in children. Overall study results and limits: T-cell numbers and diversity, one year after transplant, stemmed largely from T cells that were newly produced. The study reportedly traced alpha-beta T cells about two months after transplant to several hundred expanded graft clones. High day-60 TCRbeta diversity in some patients came from surviving recipient T cells and thymic progenitors.

Germline CDR1 and CDR2: MGHRA and YSYEKL. The length of the CDR3 is 16 residues. This sequence originates from a male patient under 18 who had a stem cell transplant for acute lymphoblastic leukemia, so the T cells may come from the graft donor. The sequencing here drew on PBMCs, mostly from graft donor cells, taken 360 days after TCRalphabeta/CD19-depleted stem cell transplant. The chain combines TRBV4-1 with TRBJ2-7; 8 nucleotides match TRBD1. The CDR3 DNA reads as TGCGCCAGCAGCCCCTATGATCCAGGGGGCTCCCACGAGCAGTACTTC. Translated, it gives CASSPYDPGGSHEQYF.